Shown below are 17 T cell receptor beta chains from a single sample sequenced in a study of shared clonotypes between healthy human individuals. Sequencing used immunoSEQ multiplex PCR; TCRdb keeps in-frame clones, though not all of them. This sample yields 2.5 million or so clones, of which over 85% are seen a single time; more than 0.12% belongs to the top ten. The sample comprised naive CD4+ T cells sorted from blood. As to subset: CD45RA+ positively selected. Receptor source: a man aged 18 to 35 in good health.

The CDR3 spells CASSQEPPDSSGNTIYF. The CDR3 DNA reads TGCGCCAGCAGCCAGGAGCCGCCCGACAGCTCTGGAAACACCATATATTTT. This chain connects TRBV4-1 to TRBJ1-3, with a weak D call TRBD1 (5 bases). Germline CDR1 reads MGHRA; CDR2 reads YSYEKL. Trimming removed 3 bases at V and 0 bases at J, with 15 bases between. The CDR3 covers 17 residues.

The chain couples TRBV28 to TRBJ2-7; D uncertain. Germline CDR1 reads MDHEN; CDR2 reads SYDVKM. This CDR3 contains 11 residues. V lost 6 bases to trimming and J lost 7 bases, with 10 bases between them. For the CDR3, the DNA is TGTGCCAGCAGGACCCTCGGGGAGCAGTACTTC. This gives the protein CASRTLGEQYF.

The chain employs TRBV5-4 and TRBJ1-1; 7 nucleotides match TRBD1. Germline lookup yields CDR1 SGHNT and CDR2 YYREEE (reference sequence). The CDR3 runs 15 residues. V lost 5 bases and J lost 7; bases outside the gene matches: 14. The CDR3 DNA is TGTGCCAGCAGTTACTTCCAGGGGGGCACAATTGAAGCTTTCTTT. Protein sequence: CASSYFQGGTIEAFF.

A word on this clone: The sample carries other DNA sequences with the same CDR3. V gene TRBV2 combines with J gene TRBJ2-5; D is perhaps TRBD2 (6 bases). The CDR3 runs to 14 residues. V was shortened by 2 bases and J by 2 bases, with 9 bases between the two germline ends. CDR1 is SNHLY and CDR2 is FYNNEI in the germline V gene. The CDR3 sequence is CASSEWGRQETQYF. The CDR3 bases are TGTGCCAGCAGTGAATGGGGGAGGCAAGAGACCCAGTACTTC.

The chain employs TRBV5-4 and TRBJ2-1; tentative D call: TRBD2 (6 bases). Looked up from germline, CDR1 is SGHNT and CDR2 is YYREEE (reference sequence). The CDR3 covers 15 residues. V gave up 7 bases and J gave up 1 base, with 15 bases separating them. In DNA form, the CDR3 reads TGTGCCAGCCTAGACGCGGGAAGGTCCTACAATGAGCAGTTCTTC. This encodes CASLDAGRSYNEQFF. The full variable domain, with the rest looked up from reference TRBV5-4 and TRBJ2-1, is ETGVTQSPTHLIKTRGQQVTLRCSSQSGHNTVSWYQQALGQGPQFIFQYYREEENGRGNFPPRFSGLQFPNYSSELNVNALELDDSALYLCASLDAGRSYNEQFFGPGTRLTVL.

The chain combines TRBV6-1 with TRBJ2-3; D uncertain. The CDR3 runs to 14 residues. Germline loops: CDR1 MNHNS, CDR2 SASEGT. Trimming shortened V by 0 bases and J by 6 bases, and 10 bases separated the two germline ends. CDR3 in amino acids: CASSEAHWWDTQYF. The CDR3 nucleotides read TGTGCCAGCAGTGAAGCCCATTGGTGGGATACGCAGTATTTT.

V and J are TRBV5-1 and TRBJ1-2; D unclear. The V gene's germline CDR1 is SGHRS and CDR2 YFSETQ. The CDR3 consists of 14 residues. V lost 0 bases to trimming and J lost 5 bases, with 11 bases between them. The CDR3 spells CASSLAAAEYGYTF. The CDR3 DNA reads TGCGCCAGCAGCTTGGCCGCGGCGGAATATGGCTACACCTTC.

In DNA form, the CDR3 reads TGTGCCAGCAGCGAGACAGGGGAAACCGGGGAGCTGTTTTTT. Protein product: CASSETGETGELFF. The genes are TRBV7-3 and TRBJ2-2, with TRBD1 matching 8 bases. The length of the CDR3 is 14 residues. The V and J ends lost 5 bases and 5 bases, in that order; junction bases with no gene match: 4. From germline, CDR1 is SGHTA and CDR2 FQGTGA.

This clone has only one observation. The V gene is TRBV27, the J gene TRBJ1-2; 9 bases are a match to TRBD1. V lost 5 bases to trimming and J lost 4 bases; unmatched junction nucleotides: 5. Germline V gives CDR1 MNHEY, CDR2 SMNVEV (reference sequence). There are 14 residues in the CDR3. CDR3 residues: CASSPRTGAYGYTF. In nucleotides, the CDR3 is TGTGCCAGCAGTCCCCGGACAGGGGCCTATGGCTACACCTTC.

This chain links TRBV2 with TRBJ1-2, with D perhaps matching TRBD1 (5 bases). Germline assignment: CDR1 SNHLY and CDR2 FYNNEI. This CDR3 contains 10 residues. The CDR3 sequence: CTGAGQGYTF. CDR3 nucleotides: TGTACCGGGGCAGGGCAAGGCTACACCTTC.

V usage is TRBV6-1 and J usage is TRBJ2-3; 9 bases are shared with TRBD2. The CDR3 covers 14 residues. Germline-derived CDR1 and CDR2 are MNHNS and SASEGT. V dropped 10 bases and J dropped 6; count of bases not matched to a gene: 11. CDR3 sequence (DNA): TGTGCCACCTCGACTAGCGGCCCCCCGGATACGCAGTATTTT. Translation gives CATSTSGPPDTQYF.

The chain carries TRBV5-6 and TRBJ2-7, with 11 bases lining up with TRBD2. There are 15 residues in the CDR3. Germline CDR1 reads SGHDT; CDR2 reads YYEEEE. The ends lost 1 base at V and 3 bases at J; junction bases unmatched: 3. The CDR3 loop reads CASSLRLAGYYEQYF. The DNA for the CDR3 is TGTGCCAGCAGCTTGCGACTAGCGGGATACTACGAGCAGTACTTC.

The V call is TRBV2, the J call TRBJ1-2; D is unresolved. Germline loops: CDR1 SNHLY, CDR2 FYNNEI. V lost 6 bases and J 7 bases, leaving 12 bases between the germline ends. The CDR3 covers 12 residues. Written as DNA, the CDR3 is TGTGCCAGCAGACTCAGACAAGGTGGCTACACCTTC. Amino acid sequence: CASRLRQGGYTF.

Of note for this clone: The sample holds other DNA sequences that translate to the same CDR3. V and J are TRBV29-1 and TRBJ1-2; 8 positions match TRBD1. CDR3 length equals 13 residues. CDR1 and CDR2 (germline): SQVTM, ANQGSEA. The V and J ends lost 3 bases and 6 bases, in that order; junction bases with no gene match: 6. As DNA, the CDR3 is TGCAGCGTTGATCGGGGACAGGCCGATGGCTACACCTTC. It codes for CSVDRGQADGYTF.

The chain has TRBV11-2 and TRBJ2-4; 12 nucleotides align to TRBD2. Germline-derived CDR1 and CDR2 are SGHAT and FQNNGV. The ends lost 2 bases at V and 8 bases at J; junction bases unmatched: 10. The CDR3 sequence is 17 residues long. In DNA form, the CDR3 reads TGTGCCAGCAGCTTATCGCCTAGCGGGAGGGCCGTTGACATTCAGTACTTC. Amino acid sequence: CASSLSPSGRAVDIQYF. Full variable domain (rest looked up from reference TRBV11-2 and TRBJ2-4): EAGVAQSPRYKIIEKRQSVAFWCNPISGHATLYWYQQILGQGPKLLIQFQNNGVVDDSQLPKDRFSAERLKGVDSTLKIQPAKLEDSAVYLCASSLSPSGRAVDIQYFGAGTRLSVL.

The V call is TRBV10-1, the J call TRBJ2-3, with TRBD2 matching over 12 bases. CDR3 size: 17 residues. Per the germline V gene, CDR1 is WNHNN and CDR2 is SYGVQD (reference sequence). V was pared by 1 base and J by 7 bases, with 9 bases of the junction left unmatched. CDR3 coding DNA: TGCGCCAGCAGTGAGTTAGTGACTAGCGGGGGATTACATACGCAGTATTTT. Translated: CASSELVTSGGLHTQYF.

DNA of the CDR3: TGCGCCAGCAGCCCAGGGACAGGGGGCACCGGGGAGCTGTTTTTT. This codes for CASSPGTGGTGELFF. V and J are TRBV4-1 and TRBJ2-2, with 11 bases fitting TRBD1. Germline assignment: CDR1 MGHRA and CDR2 YSYEKL. CDR3 length: 15 amino acids. With 4 bases clipped from V and 4 bases from J, the junction kept 2 bases outside the gene matches.